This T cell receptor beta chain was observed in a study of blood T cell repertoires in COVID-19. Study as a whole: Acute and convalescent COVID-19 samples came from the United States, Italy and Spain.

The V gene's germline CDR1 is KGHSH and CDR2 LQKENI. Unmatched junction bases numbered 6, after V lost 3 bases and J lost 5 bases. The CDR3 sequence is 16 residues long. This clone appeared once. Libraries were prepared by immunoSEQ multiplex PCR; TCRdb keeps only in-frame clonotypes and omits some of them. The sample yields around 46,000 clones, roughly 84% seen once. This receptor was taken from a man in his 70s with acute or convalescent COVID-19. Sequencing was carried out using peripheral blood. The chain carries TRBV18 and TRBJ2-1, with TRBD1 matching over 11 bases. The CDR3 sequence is CASSPTGTGGHNEQFF. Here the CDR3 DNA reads TGTGCCAGCTCACCGACCGGGACAGGGGGACACAATGAGCAGTTCTTC.